The 8 T cell receptor beta chains listed next were all sequenced from one sample in a study of blood T cell repertoires in COVID-19. Sequencing used immunoSEQ multiplex PCR; TCRdb keeps in-frame clones, though not all of them. The sample lists approximately 230,000 clones, 88% seen once, with just under 6.5% in the top ten. Material for sequencing was peripheral blood. These receptors were collected from a woman aged 30 to 39 with COVID-19, enrolled during active disease.

In its sample, this clone was seen a few times. The V and J genes are TRBV5-4 and TRBJ2-3; D is possibly TRBD2 (5 bases). This CDR3 has 12 residues. Per the germline V gene, CDR1 is SGHNT and CDR2 is YYREEE (reference sequence). V lost 4 bases to trimming and J lost 2 bases, with 5 bases between them. DNA of the CDR3: TGTGCCAGCAGCCGGGACACAGATACGCAGTATTTT. Amino acid sequence: CASSRDTDTQYF.

The CDR3 bases are TGTGCCAGCAGCCCCCCCGGGGAGGGGAACACTGAAGCTTTCTTT. It translates to CASSPPGEGNTEAFF. The J gene is TRBJ1-1, the V gene TRBV21-1. TRBV21-1 is labeled a pseudogene. CDR3 length: 15 residues.

The chain is built from TRBV19 and TRBJ1-5, with 8 positions matching TRBD1. V was pared by 4 bases and J by 1 base, with 9 bases of the junction left unmatched. This CDR3 is built from 17 residues. Germline V lookup: CDR1 LNHDA, CDR2 SQIVND (reference sequence). Here the CDR3 reads CASSNYRQGRSNQPQHF. DNA of the CDR3: TGTGCCAGTAGTAACTATCGACAGGGGCGCAGCAATCAGCCCCAGCATTTT.

The rearrangement uses TRBV3-1 (or the pseudogene TRBV3-2) and TRBJ2-1, with TRBD2 identical over 11 bases. This CDR3 region has 15 residues. V lost 5 bases, J lost 7 bases, and 7 bases stayed unmatched. The V gene's germline CDR1 is LGHDT and CDR2 YNNKEL (reference sequence). Written as DNA, the CDR3 is TGTGCCAGCAGCACTACTAGCGGGAGTGGGAATGAGCAGTTCTTC. Residues: CASSTTSGSGNEQFF.

The chain uses TRBV9 and TRBJ1-2; 7 nucleotides line up with TRBD1. The CDR3 loop spans 13 amino acids. J was trimmed by 6 bases and V by 3 bases; bases with no gene match: 5. Germline V CDR1 and CDR2: SGDLS, YYNGEE. The CDR3 sequence is CASSEIDRDGYTF. DNA for the CDR3: TGTGCCAGCAGCGAGATCGACAGGGATGGCTACACCTTC.

The gene calls are TRBV11-2 and TRBJ2-1; D unresolved. This CDR3 comprises 11 residues. V was cut by 0 bases and J by 13 bases, with 7 bases left in between. The germline gives CDR1 SGHAT, CDR2 FQNNGV. The DNA for the CDR3 is TGTGCCAGCAGCTTAGATCTAGGACAGTTCTTC. Protein: CASSLDLGQFF.

The CDR3 bases are TGTGCCAGCAGTTTAGGGTCGGCGGGGACTAGCGGGAGTAAAAACATTCAGTACTTC. Its protein product is CASSLGSAGTSGSKNIQYF. The rearrangement links TRBV28 to TRBJ2-4, with 14 bases lining up with TRBD2. The germline gives CDR1 MDHEN, CDR2 SYDVKM. The CDR3 is 19 residues long. Trimming removed 2 bases from V and 4 bases from J; junction bases left unmatched: 10.

This CDR3 is CAISPLSGAEETQYF. Here the CDR3 DNA reads TGTGCCATCAGTCCACTTTCGGGAGCGGAGGAGACCCAGTACTTC. V usage is TRBV10-3 and J usage is TRBJ2-5; D is perhaps TRBD2 (6 bases). Germline CDR1 is ENHRY and CDR2 is SYGVKD. Trimming took off 5 bases at V and 5 bases at J, with 18 bases between the two ends. The CDR3 extends over 15 amino acids.